These 18 T cell receptor beta chains share one sample of origin, sequenced in a study of technical replicates of blood from a few donors. Measured with immunoSEQ multiplex PCR; TCRdb has only the in-frame clones, and not every one. The sample has about 85,000 clones, about 94% seen once. The sample taken for sequencing was T cells isolated from PBMCs. These receptors were collected from a human donor in good health.

This chain links TRBV4-1 with TRBJ1-4; 8 bases are shared with TRBD1. The CDR3 length is 15 residues. J lost 8 bases, V lost 3 bases, and 8 bases had no gene match. Looked up from germline, CDR1 is MGHRA and CDR2 is YSYEKL. This CDR3 reads CASSHLQGGNEKLFF. CDR3 coding DNA: TGCGCCAGCAGCCACCTACAGGGGGGGAACGAAAAACTGTTTTTT.

The chain links TRBV5-6 to TRBJ2-3, with D tentatively TRBD2 (5 bases). CDR1 and CDR2 (germline): SGHDT, YYEEEE. CDR3 length equals 15 residues. V was trimmed by 1 base and J by 4 bases, leaving 13 bases between them. Here the CDR3 reads CASSLTGSAADTQYF. CDR3 DNA: TGTGCCAGCAGCTTGACGGGGTCCGCCGCAGATACGCAGTATTTT. Drawing the rest from reference TRBV5-6 and TRBJ2-3, the complete variable domain is DAGVTQSPTHLIKTRGQQVTLRCSPKSGHDTVSWYQQALGQGPQFIFQYYEEEERQRGNFPDRFSGHQFPNYSSELNVNALLLGDSALYLCASSLTGSAADTQYFGPGTRLTVL.

This clone appeared once. The chain is built from TRBV7-9 and TRBJ1-4; possibly TRBD1 for D (6 bases). The CDR3 spans 14 residues. Germline-derived CDR1 and CDR2 are SEHNR and FQNEAQ (reference sequence). Trimming took off 5 bases at V and 3 bases at J, with 10 bases between the two ends. CDR3 protein: CASSPGQSNEKLFF. In DNA form, the CDR3 reads TGTGCCAGCAGCCCAGGACAGTCTAATGAAAAACTGTTTTTT.

This clone was seen a single time. The chain uses TRBV7-8 and TRBJ2-5; the match to TRBD1 covers 9 bases. Germline lookup yields CDR1 SGHVS and CDR2 FQNEAQ. The CDR3 runs to 16 residues. J was trimmed by 4 bases and V by 5 bases; bases with no gene match: 11. This chain's CDR3 is CASSQSRDRERETQYF. The CDR3 coding sequence is TGTGCCAGCAGCCAATCCCGGGACAGGGAGCGAGAGACCCAGTACTTC.

J is TRBJ2-3 and V is TRBV5-1; 11 bases match TRBD2. The CDR3 is made up of 15 amino acids. Germline CDR1 SGHRS, CDR2 YFSETQ. J lost 1 base, V lost 4 bases, and 2 bases had no gene match. CDR3 in amino acids: CASSAGLAGTDTQYF. The CDR3 DNA follows: TGCGCCAGCAGCGCGGGACTAGCGGGCACAGATACGCAGTATTTT.

As DNA, the CDR3 is TGTGCCAGCAGTGAAAGTGTAAGCGGGGGATACGAGCAGTACTTC. Protein: CASSESVSGGYEQYF. The chain employs TRBV2 and TRBJ2-7; TRBD2 agrees at 8 bases. The CDR3 consists of 15 residues. The V gene's germline CDR1 is SNHLY and CDR2 FYNNEI. V lost 2 bases and J lost 4; bases outside the gene matches: 7.

V is TRBV6-5 and J is TRBJ1-2; 7 nucleotides align to TRBD1. CDR3 size: 13 residues. After removal of 5 bases from V and 2 bases from J, the junction contained 2 bases not matched to a gene. Germline CDR1 reads MNHEY; CDR2 reads SVGAGI. CDR3 coding DNA: TGTGCCAGCAGTATGACAGGGAACTATGGCTACACCTTC. Its translation is CASSMTGNYGYTF.

The chain couples TRBV7-9 to TRBJ2-7, with 12 nucleotides matching TRBD2. The CDR3 extends over 18 amino acids. V was pared by 1 base and J by 2 bases, with 9 bases of the junction left unmatched. Per germline, CDR1 SEHNR and CDR2 FQNEAQ (reference sequence). The CDR3 DNA follows: TGTGCCAGCAGCTTAGATAGACTAGCGGGAGTTCGCACCTACGAGCAGTACTTC. Translated: CASSLDRLAGVRTYEQYF.

The V gene is TRBV29-1, the J gene TRBJ2-3; 8 positions agree with TRBD1. Trimming at V came to 4 bases and at J to 0 bases, leaving 6 bases not matched to a gene. The CDR3 has 15 residues. Germline values: CDR1 SQVTM, CDR2 ANQGSEA. This CDR3 is CSVVGQGASTDTQYF. The DNA of the CDR3 is TGCAGCGTTGTGGGGCAGGGGGCGAGCACAGATACGCAGTATTTT.

CDR3 nucleotide sequence: TGTGGAGGACAGGGGGCCGAGAACACTGAAGCTTTCTTT. Protein product: CGGQGAENTEAFF. The chain combines TRBV30 with TRBJ1-1; 11 nucleotides match TRBD1. The CDR3 loop spans 13 amino acids. Looked up from germline, CDR1 is GTSNPN and CDR2 is SVGIG (reference sequence). The complete variable domain, with remaining parts taken from reference TRBV30 and TRBJ1-1, reads SQTIHQWPATLVQPVGSPLSLECTVEGTSNPNLYWYRQAAGRGLQLLFYSVGIGQISSEVPQNLSASRPQDRQFILSSKKLLLSDSGFYLCGGQGAENTEAFFGQGTRLTVV.

The chain carries TRBV6-5 and TRBJ2-1; D remains ambiguous. The CDR3 runs to 13 residues. Trimming cost V 3 bases and J 4 bases, with 7 bases left between them. Germline loops: CDR1 MNHEY, CDR2 SVGAGI. The CDR3 loop reads CASSYSSYNEQFF. DNA for the CDR3: TGTGCCAGCAGTTATTCGAGTTACAATGAGCAGTTCTTC.

CDR3 in amino acids: CASRPIGQGADKNIQYF. CDR3 DNA sequence: TGCGCCAGCAGACCTATCGGACAGGGGGCCGACAAAAACATTCAGTACTTC. The gene calls are TRBV5-1 and TRBJ2-4; 11 bases agree with TRBD1. CDR1 SGHRS and CDR2 YFSETQ come from the germline V gene. This CDR3 spans 17 amino acids. Trimming at V came to 5 bases and at J to 3 bases, leaving 10 bases not matched to a gene.

The chain carries TRBV2 and TRBJ2-7, with TRBD1 matching 10 bases. The V gene's germline CDR1 is SNHLY and CDR2 FYNNEI. The V gene end was trimmed by 6 bases and the J gene end by 5 bases; junction bases not matched to a gene: 7. The CDR3 runs 14 residues. In nucleotides, the CDR3 is TGTGCCAGCAGCCTGACAGGGGGCTGGAACGAGCAGTACTTC. This sequence encodes CASSLTGGWNEQYF. The full variable domain, rest sourced from reference TRBV2 and TRBJ2-7, is EPEVTQTPSHQVTQMGQEVILRCVPISNHLYFYWYRQILGQKVEFLVSFYNNEISEKSEIFDDQFSVERPDGSNFTLKIRSTKLEDSAMYFCASSLTGGWNEQYFGPGTRLTVT.

The chain uses TRBV2 and TRBJ2-7; D gene unclear. This CDR3 contains 15 residues. The germline CDR1 and CDR2 sequences are SNHLY and FYNNEI. The V end lost 2 bases, the J end lost 1 base, and 12 bases lay between the germline ends. This CDR3 reads CASSESALNSYEQYF. The CDR3 nucleotides are TGTGCCAGCAGTGAAAGTGCACTTAATTCCTACGAGCAGTACTTC.

The chain recombines TRBV5-4 with TRBJ2-2; possible D gene TRBD1, 6 bases. The CDR3 consists of 14 residues. V was cut by 0 bases and J by 6 bases, with 9 bases left in between. Germline CDR1 is SGHNT and CDR2 is YYREEE (reference sequence). CDR3 protein: CASSLDRVPGELFF. Written as DNA, the CDR3 is TGTGCCAGCAGCTTGGACAGGGTCCCCGGGGAGCTGTTTTTT.

The chain's CDR3 is CTSSRSRGLWNIQYF. CDR3 bases: TGCACCAGCAGCCGGAGCAGGGGGCTGTGGAACATTCAGTACTTC. This chain links TRBV1 with TRBJ2-4; TRBD1 was called by the table and not checked on the DNA. TRBV1 is flagged as a pseudogene. The CDR3 loop spans 15 amino acids.

As to this clone: One end of the junction varies from germline; a read error may be responsible. The chain combines TRBV29-1 with TRBJ2-6; a weak D match, TRBD2 (5 bases). CDR3 length: 14 amino acids. Germline V gives CDR1 SQVTM, CDR2 ANQGSEA. This CDR3 reads CSVREESEANVLTF. The DNA for the CDR3 is TGCAGCGTCCGGGAAGAATCTGAGGCCAACGTCCTGACTTTC.

This chain connects TRBV12-5 to TRBJ1-5; weak D call: TRBD1 (6 bases). Per the germline V gene, CDR1 is LGHNT and CDR2 is FRNRAP. CDR3 length equals 20 residues. Trimming cost V 6 bases and J 5 bases, with 32 bases left between them. CDR3 amino acids: CASGPPSGQNHGVADQPQHF. The CDR3 DNA follows: TGTGCTAGTGGACCCCCCTCGGGACAAAATCACGGCGTAGCCGATCAGCCCCAGCATTTT. The full variable domain, in which reference TRBV12-5 and TRBJ1-5 provide the parts outside the CDR3, is DARVTQTPRHKVTEMGQEVTMRCQPILGHNTVFWYRQTMMQGLELLAYFRNRAPLDDSGMPKDRFSAEMPDATLATLKIQPSEPRDSAVYFCASGPPSGQNHGVADQPQHFGDGTRLSIL.